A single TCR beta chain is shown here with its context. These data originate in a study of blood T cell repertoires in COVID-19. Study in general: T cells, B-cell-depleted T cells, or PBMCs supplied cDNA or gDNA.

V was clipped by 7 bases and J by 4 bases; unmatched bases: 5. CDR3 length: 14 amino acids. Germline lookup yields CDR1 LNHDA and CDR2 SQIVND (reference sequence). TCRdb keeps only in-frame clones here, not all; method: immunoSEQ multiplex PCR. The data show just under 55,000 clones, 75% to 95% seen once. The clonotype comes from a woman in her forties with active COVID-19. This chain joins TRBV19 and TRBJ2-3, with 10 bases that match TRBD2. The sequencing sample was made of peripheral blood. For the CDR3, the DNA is TGTGCCAGTACAGCGGGGGGGCCCGCAGATACGCAGTATTTT. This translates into CASTAGGPADTQYF.